The next 27 T cell receptor beta chains were all read from a single sample in a study of vaccination and CD4 T cells after COVID-19. Cultured CD4+ T cell DNA was sequenced using the Oncomine TCR Beta short-read assay. TCRdb re-derived calls from the PCR reads in MiXCR, one entry per CDR3 protein. This table has 7,000 to 10,000 distinct CDR3 sequences, around 21% appearing once. The treatment is: approximately 9-day PBMC culture with coronavirus spike peptide pools or control peptides (ViraFEST assay). Their antigens remain unidentified. The sample consisted of CD4+ T cells from blood, cultured in vitro, taken after SARS-CoV-2 vaccination. The receptors were sampled from a human donor who had recovered from COVID-19.

The sample holds many counts of this clonotype. This rearrangement joins TRBV6-5 to TRBJ2-5, with a tentative D call TRBD2 (5 bases). This CDR3 contains 15 residues. V lost 0 bases and J lost 5, with 13 bases in between. Germline V gene sequence: CDR1 MNHEY, CDR2 SVGAGI. The DNA of the CDR3 is TGTGCCAGCAGTTACTCCCCGGGGTCGGCGGAGACCCAGTACTTC. As protein: CASSYSPGSAETQYF.

This clonotype has only a few counts. The chain couples TRBV5-6 to TRBJ2-5; tentatively, D is TRBD1 or TRBD2 (5 bases each). Trimming pared 3 bases from V and 0 bases from J, leaving 6 bases between. Germline CDR1 SGHDT, CDR2 YYEEEE. The CDR3 consists of 13 residues. The DNA of the CDR3 is TGTGCCAGCAGCTGGGGGAACCAAGAGACCCAGTACTTC. Protein product: CASSWGNQETQYF. Combining the CDR3 with reference TRBV5-6 and TRBJ2-5 gives the whole variable domain DAGVTQSPTHLIKTRGQQVTLRCSPKSGHDTVSWYQQALGQGPQFIFQYYEEEERQRGNFPDRFSGHQFPNYSSELNVNALLLGDSALYLCASSWGNQETQYFGPGTRLLVL.

Regarding this clonotype: This may stem from a read error, because a much larger clone lies one nucleotide away. This chain's CDR3 is CGAADRGRGQETQYF. DNA of the CDR3: TGCGGTGCTGCTGACCGTGGGCGGGGGCAAGAGACCCAGTACTTC. The rearrangement links TRBV20-1 to TRBJ2-5; 7 nucleotides align to TRBD2. The CDR3 contains 15 residues. Looked up from germline, CDR1 is DFQATT and CDR2 is SNEGSKA (reference sequence).

This clonotype was picked up many times. This chain connects TRBV20-1 to TRBJ2-7, with D hard to call. CDR1 is DFQATT, CDR2 SNEGSKA, per germline (reference sequence). The CDR3 runs to 11 residues. V was shortened by 6 bases and J by 3 bases, with 9 bases between the two germline ends. The CDR3 DNA sequence: TGCAGTGCCTCGGCCAACTACGAGCAGTACTTC. Translation gives CSASANYEQYF.

This clonotype was detected a few times. J is TRBJ2-2 and V is TRBV19, with TRBD1 matching over 8 bases. CDR1 is LNHDA and CDR2 is SQIVND in the germline V gene (reference sequence). The CDR3 contains 14 residues. The J segment lost 1 base and the V segment lost 8 bases, leaving 3 bases of the junction unmatched. The CDR3 sequence: CASGQGLNTGELFF. CDR3 bases: TGTGCCAGTGGACAGGGACTGAACACCGGGGAGCTGTTTTTT.

This chain links TRBV18 with TRBJ1-5, with D possibly matching TRBD1 (6 bases). This CDR3 comprises 16 residues. Germline loops: CDR1 KGHSH, CDR2 LQKENI. V gave up 4 bases and J gave up 6 bases, with 19 bases separating them. The DNA for the CDR3 is TGTGCCAGCTCACGGGGGTCAGGGGTTCTTAGTCAGCCCCAGCATTTT. This codes for CASSRGSGVLSQPQHF. The full variable domain, its missing parts supplied by reference TRBV18 and TRBJ1-5, is NAGVMQNPRHLVRRRGQEARLRCSPMKGHSHVYWYRQLPEEGLKFMVYLQKENIIDESGMPKERFSAEFPKEGPSILRIQQVVRGDSAAYFCASSRGSGVLSQPQHFGDGTRLSIL.

The CDR3 region has the DNA TGTGCCAGCAGCCGGGACAACTATGGCTACACCTTC. Residues: CASSRDNYGYTF. This chain connects TRBV11-3 to TRBJ1-2, with D maybe TRBD1 (5 bases). Trimming removed 5 bases from V and 2 bases from J, with 6 bases in between. Germline V gives CDR1 SGHNT, CDR2 YENEEA. The CDR3 runs to 12 residues. Variable domain in full (rest from reference TRBV11-3 and TRBJ1-2): EAGVVQSPRYKIIEKKQPVAFWCNPISGHNTLYWYLQNLGQGPELLIRYENEEAVDDSQLPKDRFSAERLKGVDSTLKIQPAELGDSAVYLCASSRDNYGYTFGSGTRLTVV.

This clonotype was counted at least ten times. The rearrangement uses TRBV19 and TRBJ1-5; D is uncertain. The ends were cut back, 2 bases at V and 0 bases at J, with 14 bases in the middle. The V gene's germline CDR1 is LNHDA and CDR2 SQIVND (reference sequence). This CDR3 is 17 amino acids long. CDR3 residues: CASSIRGRKLSNQPQHF. CDR3 sequence (DNA): TGTGCCAGTAGTATACGAGGCAGGAAACTTAGCAATCAGCCCCAGCATTTT.

This clonotype was seen at least ten times. The chain recombines TRBV20-1 with TRBJ1-1; D might be TRBD1 (6 bases). Trimming shortened V by 1 base and J by 1 base, and 7 bases separated the two germline ends. Germline V gene data show CDR1 as DFQATT and CDR2 as SNEGSKA (reference sequence). The CDR3 has 13 residues. The CDR3 DNA sequence: TGCAGTGCTAGAGGGACAGAGAACACTGAAGCTTTCTTT. This sequence encodes CSARGTENTEAFF.

This clonotype was detected a few times. The gene calls are TRBV4-1 and TRBJ1-1; D might be TRBD1 (6 bases). The CDR3 runs to 15 residues. Trimming left V 4 bases short and J 0 bases short, with 12 bases between. Per germline, CDR1 MGHRA and CDR2 YSYEKL. CDR3 sequence (DNA): TGCGCCAGCAGCCCCAGACAGGCGATGAACACTGAAGCTTTCTTT. Its protein product is CASSPRQAMNTEAFF.

This clonotype is medium-sized in the sample. The genes are TRBV19 and TRBJ2-7, with 8 bases aligning to TRBD1. The CDR3 sequence is 13 residues long. CDR1 LNHDA and CDR2 SQIVND come from the germline V gene (reference sequence). V lost 10 bases, J lost 0 bases, and 5 bases stayed unmatched. The CDR3 loop reads CATRDRSSYEQYF. The CDR3 DNA follows: TGTGCCACCCGGGACAGGAGCTCCTACGAGCAGTACTTC. The full variable domain, with the rest looked up from reference TRBV19 and TRBJ2-7, is DGGITQSPKYLFRKEGQNVTLSCEQNLNHDAMYWYRQDPGQGLRLIYYSQIVNDFQKGDIAEGYSVSREKKESFPLTVTSAQKNPTAFYLCATRDRSSYEQYFGPGTRLTVT.

By sample share, this clonotype is medium-sized (0.01 to 0.1%). The rearrangement joins TRBV15 to TRBJ1-6; D is unresolved. CDR3 length: 14 amino acids. The germline V and J ends were trimmed by 3 bases and 8 bases, with 11 bases remaining between them. Germline CDR1 LNHNV, CDR2 YYDKDF (reference sequence). The CDR3 region is CATSSPSQYSPLHF. In DNA form, the CDR3 reads TGTGCCACCAGCAGTCCGTCCCAGTATTCACCCCTCCACTTT.

This clonotype appeared a single time. J is TRBJ2-7 and V is TRBV2; 9 bases agree with TRBD1. The CDR3 has 16 residues. Germline loops: CDR1 SNHLY, CDR2 FYNNEI. Losses at the gene ends were 6 bases for V and 5 bases for J; bases not matched to a gene: 14. DNA of the CDR3: TGTGCCAGCAGAGATCGGGGGACAGGGAAATTGGACGAGCAGTACTTC. Translation gives CASRDRGTGKLDEQYF.

The chain combines TRBV20-1 with TRBJ2-3; possibly TRBD2 for D (5 bases). Trimming stripped 5 bases from V and 4 bases from J, with 22 bases between. CDR3 length: 16 residues. Germline V gene data show CDR1 as DFQATT and CDR2 as SNEGSKA (reference sequence). The CDR3 region is CSASSFNSGSADTQYF. CDR3 DNA sequence: TGCAGTGCTTCCTCTTTTAATAGTGGGAGCGCAGATACGCAGTATTTT.

The genes are TRBV18 and TRBJ2-7, with D perhaps matching TRBD1 (6 bases). Germline V gives CDR1 KGHSH, CDR2 LQKENI. CDR3 length equals 13 residues. V dropped 5 bases and J dropped 3 bases, with 11 bases sitting between them. CDR3 nucleotide sequence: TGTGCCAGCTCAGTCGACAGGATCTACGAGCAGTACTTC. Its translation is CASSVDRIYEQYF.

This clonotype was counted many times. This chain connects TRBV7-2 to TRBJ2-3, with a tentative D call TRBD1 (6 bases). V was shortened by 7 bases and J by 2 bases, with 16 bases between the two germline ends. The CDR3 runs to 15 residues. Looked up from germline, CDR1 is SGHTA and CDR2 is FQGNSA. CDR3 bases: TGTGCCAGCATCCCACAGGGACCCTTCACAGATACGCAGTATTTT. This codes for CASIPQGPFTDTQYF.

The J gene is TRBJ2-1, the V gene TRBV10-1, with TRBD1 matching over 12 bases. After removal of 7 bases from V and 7 bases from J, the junction contained 11 bases not matched to a gene. Germline V gene lookup returns CDR1 WNHNN and CDR2 SYGVQD (reference sequence). The CDR3 loop spans 16 amino acids. The CDR3 DNA follows: TGCGCCAGCACCGGAGGGACAGGGGGCATTTTGAATGAGCAGTTCTTC. Translation gives CASTGGTGGILNEQFF.

The V call is TRBV6-5, the J call TRBJ2-1; 7 nucleotides line up with TRBD1. CDR1 MNHEY and CDR2 SVGAGI come from the germline V gene. The length of the CDR3 is 18 residues. The V segment lost 0 bases and the J segment 4 bases; nucleotides outside the gene matches: 12. CDR3 nucleotide sequence: TGTGCCAGCAGTTACTCCTGGACAGGACAAACGATTTACAATGAGCAGTTCTTC. Its protein product is CASSYSWTGQTIYNEQFF.

This clonotype has just a few counts. The genes are TRBV4-1 and TRBJ2-3; 10 positions agree with TRBD2. Losses at the gene ends were 4 bases for V and 5 bases for J; bases not matched to a gene: 6. Germline lookup yields CDR1 MGHRA and CDR2 YSYEKL. This CDR3 contains 15 residues. In DNA form, the CDR3 reads TGCGCCAGCAGCCTTAGAACTAGCGGGGTAGATACGCAGTATTTT. Residues: CASSLRTSGVDTQYF.

The chain couples TRBV6-2 or TRBV6-3 to TRBJ2-6; D unclear. The CDR3 runs to 15 residues. Trimming took off 4 bases at V and 0 bases at J, with 7 bases between the two ends. Germline V gene sequence: CDR1 MNHEY, CDR2 SVGEGT. CDR3 DNA: TGTGCCAGCAGTTCTACAGACTCTGGGGCCAACGTCCTGACTTTC. This sequence encodes CASSSTDSGANVLTF.

To note about this clonotype: The DNA is omitted, as the CDR3 cannot be located on it reliably, and the CDR3 follows TCRdb's listing. The chain joins TRBV21-1 to TRBJ2-7. TRBV21-1 is listed as a pseudogene. The CDR3 has 22 amino acids, counting both end residues. The CDR3 region is CASTNQTSMYLCASSFVYEQYF.

A few counts support this clonotype. V and J are TRBV10-1 and TRBJ2-2, with TRBD1 matching over 8 bases. The CDR3 totals 17 residues. The germline V gene encodes CDR1 WNHNN and CDR2 SYGVQD (reference sequence). The V and J ends lost 5 bases and 2 bases, in that order; junction bases with no gene match: 10. CDR3 DNA: TGCGCCAGCAGTTCCTTGGCCAGGGGGCCTAACACCGGGGAGCTGTTTTTT. Amino acid sequence: CASSSLARGPNTGELFF.

This clonotype came up many times. This chain joins TRBV11-3 and TRBJ1-1; 11 bases fit TRBD1. The CDR3 runs 14 residues. Germline V gene lookup returns CDR1 SGHNT and CDR2 YENEEA. V lost 4 bases and J lost 4; bases outside the gene matches: 2. CDR3 sequence reads: CASSSDRGRTEAFF. The CDR3 nucleotides read TGTGCCAGCAGCTCGGACAGGGGGCGCACTGAAGCTTTCTTT.

In its sample, this clonotype was seen many times. The chain employs TRBV6-5 and TRBJ2-3; tentative D call: TRBD1 (6 bases). The CDR3 is made up of 19 amino acids. CDR1 and CDR2 from the germline V gene are MNHEY and SVGAGI. V was clipped by 4 bases and J by 4 bases, with 27 bases between them. The DNA for the CDR3 is TGTGCCAGCAGTTCGCCTCAGGGACCCCAGGGGACATCCCCAGATACGCAGTATTTT. This encodes CASSSPQGPQGTSPDTQYF.

In its sample, this clonotype was seen a few times. V and J are TRBV19 and TRBJ1-2, with D maybe TRBD1 (5 bases). Germline V gives CDR1 LNHDA, CDR2 SQIVND (reference sequence). CDR3 length equals 13 residues. Trimming pared 1 base from V and 3 bases from J, leaving 6 bases between. The CDR3 region has the DNA TGTGCCAGTAGTATAGGGGGCGACTATGGCTACACCTTC. This encodes CASSIGGDYGYTF.

This clonotype ranks as medium-sized. The CDR3, as DNA: TGTGCCAGCAGTTTTCCGGGGGGCGGAGGTTCACCCCTCCACTTT. It yields the protein CASSFPGGGGSPLHF. This sequence joins TRBV7-2 and TRBJ1-6; D is perhaps TRBD1 (6 bases). This CDR3 is 15 amino acids long. The germline gives CDR1 SGHTA, CDR2 FQGNSA. Trimming took off 6 bases at V and 9 bases at J, with 18 bases between the two ends.

There are many counts of this clonotype. CDR3 amino acids: CASSSQGPANTGELFF. For the CDR3, the DNA is TGTGCCAGCAGCTCACAGGGGCCCGCGAACACCGGGGAGCTGTTTTTT. V gene TRBV7-9 combines with J gene TRBJ2-2; 7 positions match TRBD1. V lost 4 bases, J lost 0 bases, and 5 bases stayed unmatched. This CDR3 spans 16 amino acids. Germline lookup yields CDR1 SEHNR and CDR2 FQNEAQ (reference sequence).